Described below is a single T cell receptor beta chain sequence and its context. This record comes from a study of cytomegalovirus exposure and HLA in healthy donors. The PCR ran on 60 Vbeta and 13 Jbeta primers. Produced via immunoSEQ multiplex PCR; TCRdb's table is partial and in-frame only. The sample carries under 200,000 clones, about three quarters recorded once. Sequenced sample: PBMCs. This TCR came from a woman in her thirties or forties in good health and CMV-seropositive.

In DNA, the CDR3 is TGTGCCAGCAGCTTTTCCCTAGGGGGTCAGCCCCAGCATTTT. Residues: CASSFSLGGQPQHF. The J gene is TRBJ1-5, the V gene TRBV7-2; D perhaps matches TRBD1 (6 bases). Germline V CDR1 and CDR2: SGHTA, FQGNSA. CDR3 length: 14 amino acids. V shed 3 bases and J shed 6 bases, with 12 bases lying between them.